The entry that follows covers one TCR beta chain sequence. TCRdb's copy holds only in-frame clones and misses some; the assay was immunoSEQ multiplex PCR. Among around 58,000 clones listed, around nine tenths were seen once. These data come from a study of technical replicates of blood from a few donors. V gave up 5 bases and J gave up 5 bases, with 10 bases separating them. The CDR3 runs to 12 residues. Germline CDR1 is SGHNT and CDR2 is YENEEA. The V call is TRBV11-3, the J call TRBJ2-7, with D possibly being TRBD1 (6 bases). The receptor comes from a human donor in good health. Some clones in this sample may be carry-over from other donors' samples. The source material was PBMCs. CDR3 DNA: TGTGCCAGCAGCGTACACAGGGACGAGCAGTACTTC. It encodes CASSVHRDEQYF.